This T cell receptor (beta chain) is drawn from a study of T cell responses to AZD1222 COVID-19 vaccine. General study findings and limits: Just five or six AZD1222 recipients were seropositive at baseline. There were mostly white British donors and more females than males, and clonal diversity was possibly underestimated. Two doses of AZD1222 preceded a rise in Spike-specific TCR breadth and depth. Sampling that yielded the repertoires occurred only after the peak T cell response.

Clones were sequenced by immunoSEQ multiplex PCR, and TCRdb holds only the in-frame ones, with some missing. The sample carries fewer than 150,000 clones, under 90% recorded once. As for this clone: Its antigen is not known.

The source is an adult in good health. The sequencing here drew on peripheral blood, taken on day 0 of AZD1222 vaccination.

This CDR3 is CASSLEVGPEQYF. The CDR3 nucleotides are TGTGCCAGCAGCTTGGAAGTCGGTCCCGAGCAGTACTTC. The J gene is TRBJ2-7, the V gene TRBV5-4; no definite D call. This CDR3 is 13 amino acids long. Germline V gene sequence: CDR1 SGHNT, CDR2 YYREEE (reference sequence). V lost 0 bases, J lost 6 bases, and 10 bases lay in between.